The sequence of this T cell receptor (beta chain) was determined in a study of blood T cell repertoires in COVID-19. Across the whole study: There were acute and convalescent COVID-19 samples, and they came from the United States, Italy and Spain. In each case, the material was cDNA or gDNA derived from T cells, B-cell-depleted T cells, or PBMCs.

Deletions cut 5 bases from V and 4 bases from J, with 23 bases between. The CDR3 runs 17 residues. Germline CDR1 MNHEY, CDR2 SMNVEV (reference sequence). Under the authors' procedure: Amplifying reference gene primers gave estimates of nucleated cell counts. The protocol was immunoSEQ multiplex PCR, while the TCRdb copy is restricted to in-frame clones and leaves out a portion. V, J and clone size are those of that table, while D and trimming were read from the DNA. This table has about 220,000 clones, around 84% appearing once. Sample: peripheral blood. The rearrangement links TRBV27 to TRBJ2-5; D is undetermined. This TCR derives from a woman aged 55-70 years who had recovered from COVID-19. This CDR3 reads CASSPPSRNWARETQYF. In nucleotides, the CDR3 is TGTGCCAGCAGTCCTCCATCCAGGAATTGGGCCAGAGAGACCCAGTACTTC.